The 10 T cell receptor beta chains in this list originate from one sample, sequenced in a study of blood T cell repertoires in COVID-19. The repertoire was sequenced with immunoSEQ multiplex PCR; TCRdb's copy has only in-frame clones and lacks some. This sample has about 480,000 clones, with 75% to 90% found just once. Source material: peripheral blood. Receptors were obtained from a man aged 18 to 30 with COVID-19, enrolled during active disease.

The CDR3 DNA reads TGTGCCAGCAGCCACAGAGGCCCGGGGTACGAGCAGTACTTC. Residues: CASSHRGPGYEQYF. This chain uses TRBV3-1 (or the pseudogene TRBV3-2) with TRBJ2-7, with D possibly matching TRBD2 (5 bases). Trimming left V 3 bases short and J 4 bases short, with 13 bases between. Looked up from germline, CDR1 is LGHDT and CDR2 is YNNKEL (reference sequence). This CDR3 has 14 amino acids.

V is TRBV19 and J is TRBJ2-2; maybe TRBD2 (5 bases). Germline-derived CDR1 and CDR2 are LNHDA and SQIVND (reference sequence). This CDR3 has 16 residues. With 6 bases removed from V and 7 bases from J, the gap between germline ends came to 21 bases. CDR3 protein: CASRKGLAMSGGELFF. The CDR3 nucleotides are TGTGCCAGTAGAAAAGGGCTAGCAATGAGTGGCGGGGAGCTGTTTTTT.

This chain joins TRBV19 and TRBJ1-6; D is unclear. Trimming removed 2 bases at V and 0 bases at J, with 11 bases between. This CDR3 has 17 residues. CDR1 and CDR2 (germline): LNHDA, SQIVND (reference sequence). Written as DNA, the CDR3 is TGTGCCAGTAGTATATTCCCAAGGAGCTCCTATAATTCACCCCTCCACTTT. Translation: CASSIFPRSSYNSPLHF.

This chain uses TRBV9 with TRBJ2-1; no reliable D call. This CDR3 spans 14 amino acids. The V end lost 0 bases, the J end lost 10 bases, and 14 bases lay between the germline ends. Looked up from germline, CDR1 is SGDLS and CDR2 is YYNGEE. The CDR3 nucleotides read TGTGCCAGCAGCGTAGAGGCTAGTCGGCTGGAGCAGTTCTTC. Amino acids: CASSVEASRLEQFF.

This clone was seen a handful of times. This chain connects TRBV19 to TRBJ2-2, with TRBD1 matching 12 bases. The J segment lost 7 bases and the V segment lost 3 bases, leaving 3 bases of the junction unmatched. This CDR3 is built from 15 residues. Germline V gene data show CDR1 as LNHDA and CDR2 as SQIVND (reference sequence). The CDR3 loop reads CASSIGDRGLGELFF. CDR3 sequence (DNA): TGTGCCAGTAGTATTGGGGACAGGGGGCTCGGGGAGCTGTTTTTT. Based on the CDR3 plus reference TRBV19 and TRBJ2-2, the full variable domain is DGGITQSPKYLFRKEGQNVTLSCEQNLNHDAMYWYRQDPGQGLRLIYYSQIVNDFQKGDIAEGYSVSREKKESFPLTVTSAQKNPTAFYLCASSIGDRGLGELFFGEGSRLTVL.

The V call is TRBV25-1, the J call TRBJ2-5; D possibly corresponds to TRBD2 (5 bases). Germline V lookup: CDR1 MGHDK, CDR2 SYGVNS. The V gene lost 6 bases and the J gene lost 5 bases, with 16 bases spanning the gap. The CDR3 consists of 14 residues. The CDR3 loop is CASRGRGLVETQYF. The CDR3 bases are TGTGCCAGCAGGGGTCGGGGTCTGGTGGAGACCCAGTACTTC.

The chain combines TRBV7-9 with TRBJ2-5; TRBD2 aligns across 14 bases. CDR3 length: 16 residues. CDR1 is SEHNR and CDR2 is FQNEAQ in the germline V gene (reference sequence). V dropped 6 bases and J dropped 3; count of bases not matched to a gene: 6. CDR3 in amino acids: CASSKGLAGEKETQYF. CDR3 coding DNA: TGTGCCAGCAGTAAGGGACTAGCGGGAGAGAAAGAGACCCAGTACTTC.

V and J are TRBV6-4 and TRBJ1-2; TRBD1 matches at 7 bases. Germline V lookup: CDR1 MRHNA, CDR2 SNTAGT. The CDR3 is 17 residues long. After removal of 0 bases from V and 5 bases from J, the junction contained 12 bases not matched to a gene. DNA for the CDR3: TGTGCCAGCAGTGACTCTACAGGGGCGATACCCTTTTATGGCTACACCTTC. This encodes CASSDSTGAIPFYGYTF.

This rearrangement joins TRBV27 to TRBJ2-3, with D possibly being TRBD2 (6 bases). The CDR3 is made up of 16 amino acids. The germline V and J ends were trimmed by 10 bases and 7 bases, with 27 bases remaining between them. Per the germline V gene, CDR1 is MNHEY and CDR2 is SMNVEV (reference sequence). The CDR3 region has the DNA TGTGCCACTTACCTAGGGACCGGCGGAGGGAGATATACGCAGTATTTT. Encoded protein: CATYLGTGGGRYTQYF.

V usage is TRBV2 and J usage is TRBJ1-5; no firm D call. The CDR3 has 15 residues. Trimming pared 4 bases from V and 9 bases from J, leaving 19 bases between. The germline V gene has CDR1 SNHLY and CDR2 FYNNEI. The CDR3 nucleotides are TGTGCCAGCAGTGTAAGTGTCGGTCCGACTGGGCCCCAGCATTTT. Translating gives CASSVSVGPTGPQHF.